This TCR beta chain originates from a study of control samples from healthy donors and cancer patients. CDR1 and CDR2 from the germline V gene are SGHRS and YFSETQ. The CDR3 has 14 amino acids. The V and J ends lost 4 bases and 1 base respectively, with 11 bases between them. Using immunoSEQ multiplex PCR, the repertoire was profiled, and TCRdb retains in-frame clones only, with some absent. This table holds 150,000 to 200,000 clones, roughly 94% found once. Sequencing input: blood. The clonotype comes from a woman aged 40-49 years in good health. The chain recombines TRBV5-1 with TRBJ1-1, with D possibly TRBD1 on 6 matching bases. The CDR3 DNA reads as TGCGCCAGCAGCACCGGGACACCGAACACTGAAGCTTTCTTT. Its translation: CASSTGTPNTEAFF.